The 3 T cell receptor beta chains presented below share a single source sample, sequenced in a study of spatial heterogeneity in lung cancer. Whole-study results and caveats: For expanded intratumoral alpha and beta TCRs, counts tracked tumor mutation counts.

Their cognate antigens are unknown. Indicated time point: sample taken at primary tumor resection. Each CDR3 protein is one row after TCRdb ran MiXCR on the 5' RACE reads. The sample yields 25,000 to 30,000 distinct CDR3 sequences, more than 5.5% seen once. The sample consisted of lung tumor tissue, taken at surgery. These receptors all come from a male donor with early-stage non-small cell lung cancer.

The chain couples TRBV7-2 to TRBJ2-7; D might be TRBD1 (6 bases). The germline gives CDR1 SGHTA, CDR2 FQGNSA. CDR3 length: 14 amino acids. V lost 5 bases, J lost 2 bases, and 13 bases lay in between. The CDR3 coding sequence is TGTGCCAGCAGCCCCCGACAGGACGCCTACGAGCAGTACTTC. This gives the protein CASSPRQDAYEQYF.

The chain employs TRBV20-1 and TRBJ2-1, with D perhaps TRBD2 (6 bases). This CDR3 has 12 amino acids. V was pared by 6 bases and J by 4 bases, with 10 bases between. CDR1 and CDR2 (germline): DFQATT, SNEGSKA (reference sequence). As DNA, the CDR3 is TGCAGTGCACTCAGCGGGTACAATGAGCAGTTCTTC. This sequence encodes CSALSGYNEQFF.

This clonotype was seen many times. The chain employs TRBV20-1 and TRBJ2-7, with TRBD1 identical over 7 bases. The CDR3 has 14 amino acids. CDR1 and CDR2 (germline): DFQATT, SNEGSKA (reference sequence). J gave up 4 bases and V 5 bases, and 11 bases lay outside the gene matches. The CDR3 nucleotides read TGCAGTGCTGATCCGGGACAGCGGCCTTACGAGCAGTACTTC. Residues: CSADPGQRPYEQYF.